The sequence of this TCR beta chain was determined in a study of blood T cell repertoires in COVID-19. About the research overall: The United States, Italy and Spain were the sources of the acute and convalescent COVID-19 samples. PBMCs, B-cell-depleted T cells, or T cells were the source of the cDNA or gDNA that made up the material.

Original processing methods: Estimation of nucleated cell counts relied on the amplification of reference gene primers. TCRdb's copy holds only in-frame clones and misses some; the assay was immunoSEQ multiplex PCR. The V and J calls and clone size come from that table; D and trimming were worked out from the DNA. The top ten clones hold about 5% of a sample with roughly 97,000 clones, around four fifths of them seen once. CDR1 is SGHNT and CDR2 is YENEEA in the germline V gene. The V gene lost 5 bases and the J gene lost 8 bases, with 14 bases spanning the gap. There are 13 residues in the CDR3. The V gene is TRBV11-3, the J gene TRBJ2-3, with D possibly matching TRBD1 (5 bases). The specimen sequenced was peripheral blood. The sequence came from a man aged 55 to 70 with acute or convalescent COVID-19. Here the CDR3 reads CASSLRWQGTQYF. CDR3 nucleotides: TGTGCCAGCAGCCTCCGGTGGCAGGGTACGCAGTATTTT. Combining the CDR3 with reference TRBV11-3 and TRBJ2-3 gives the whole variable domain EAGVVQSPRYKIIEKKQPVAFWCNPISGHNTLYWYLQNLGQGPELLIRYENEEAVDDSQLPKDRFSAERLKGVDSTLKIQPAELGDSAVYLCASSLRWQGTQYFGPGTRLTVL.